This T cell receptor (beta chain) was recovered during a study of neurological immune-mediated disorders. This CDR3 has 13 residues. Germline V gives CDR1 SGHDN, CDR2 FVKESK. V shed 3 bases and J 8 bases; nucleotides not matched to a gene: 4. Points from the study as a whole: There was no clinical or MRI feature that was associated with the multiple sclerosis repertoire cluster. None of the CDR3 amino acid sequences found in expanded clones was shared across subjects. This suggests that the TCR-beta repertoires were private in all groups. When repertoires were grouped phylogenetically, those of 18 of 34 multiple sclerosis patients fell into one related-CDR3 cluster, a possible signature.

At least ten counts were recorded for this clonotype. Its antigen is not known. MiXCR, applied by TCRdb to the 5' RACE reads, yields one record per CDR3 protein. The sample includes 130,000 or so distinct CDR3 sequences, roughly 3.4% of them seen just once. The gene calls are TRBV14 and TRBJ2-7; TRBD1 matches at 10 bases. The sample consisted of PBMCs. This clonotype originated in a woman aged 25-40 years with multiple sclerosis. The CDR3 DNA follows: TGTGCCAGCAGCCAGGACAGGGGGATGAAGCAGTACTTC. Protein product: CASSQDRGMKQYF.